Listed below are T cell receptor beta chains from one sample, sequenced in a study of PD-1 blockade in mismatch repair-deficient tumors. Produced via immunoSEQ multiplex PCR; TCRdb's table is partial and in-frame only. The data hold 90,000 to 120,000 clones, with 82% observed a single time. The sequences come from peripheral blood, collected 30 to 36 weeks after starting pembrolizumab. The origin of the receptors is an adult with mismatch repair-deficient cancer. Each CDR3 is given with its conserved first and last residue. D genes are given only for firm matches. Size is omitted from some rows. Given values are once, few, many or a class for expanded clones.

>.|TRBV5-4|TRBJ1-2|.
TGTGCCAGCAGCCCCCATGTCCAAGGAAACTATGGCTACACCTTC
CASSPHVQGNYGYTF
>.|TRBV5-8|TRBJ2-3|TRBD2
TGTGCCAGCAGCTTATTTCTAGCGGCCTCCACAGATACGCAGTATTTT
CASSLFLAASTDTQYF
>.|TRBV11-2|TRBJ2-7|.
TGTGCCAGCAGCTTAGGGCGAGGGGCACCCTACGAGCAGTACTTC
CASSLGRGAPYEQYF
>few|TRBV9|TRBJ2-1|TRBD2
TGTGCCAGCAGCGGGTCTGGCGGGAGGTCCTACAATGAGCAGTTCTTC
CASSGSGGRSYNEQFF
>.|TRBV19|TRBJ2-1|.
TGTGCCAGTAGTAAAACTTTGGGGACATCCTACAATGAGCAGTTCTTC
CASSKTLGTSYNEQFF
>.|TRBV19|TRBJ2-3|TRBD2
TGTGCCAGTAGTATAGGAGGGAGGGACACAGATACGCAGTATTTT
CASSIGGRDTDTQYF
>.|TRBV29-1|TRBJ2-1|.
TGCAGCGTTGAGGCCGGTAGGAATGAGCAGTTCTTC
CSVEAGRNEQFF
>few|TRBV18|TRBJ2-2|TRBD1
TGTGCCAGCTCACCGGGACAGTTGAACACCGGGGAGCTGTTTTTT
CASSPGQLNTGELFF
>.|TRBV11-2|TRBJ2-5|.
TGTGCCAGCAGCTTAGTTGGCGGGAAAGAGACCCAGTACTTC
CASSLVGGKETQYF
>.|TRBV28|TRBJ2-1|TRBD1
TGTGCCAGCAGCCCGACAGGGGGCTCGATCAATGAGCAGTTCTTC
CASSPTGGSINEQFF
>.|TRBV29-1|TRBJ2-7|TRBD2
TGCAGCGTTGTTTTTGAGCGGGAGGCCTACATCTCCTACGAGCAGTACTTC
CSVVFEREAYISYEQYF
>.|TRBV5-1|TRBJ2-3|.
TGCGCCAGTAGCTTTGGGGAAGTCACAGATACGCAGTATTTT
CASSFGEVTDTQYF
>once|TRBV5-1|TRBJ2-3|.
TGCGCCAGCAGCTCCAGCCCACACACAGATACGCAGTATTTT
CASSSSPHTDTQYF
>.|TRBV19|TRBJ1-5|TRBD1
TGTGCCAGTACCGAGAGGGACAGGGGGACTCAGCCCCAGCATTTT
CASTERDRGTQPQHF
>once|TRBV4-1|TRBJ1-5|.
TGCGCCAGCAGCCAAGGAAGGTTGCGGGGCGACGGGCCCCAGCATTTT
CASSQGRLRGDGPQHF
>.|TRBV11-2|TRBJ2-3|TRBD2
TGTGCCAGCAGCCCTGGACTAGCGGCCAGCACAGATACGCAGTATTTT
CASSPGLAASTDTQYF
>.|TRBV7-9|TRBJ1-2|TRBD1
TGTGCCAGCAGCCAAAGACAGGGGCGCTATGGCTACACCTTC
CASSQRQGRYGYTF
>.|TRBV7-2|TRBJ2-1|.
TGTGCCAGCAGCTTAGGACTAGGTAGGGTCAATGAGCAGTTCTTC
CASSLGLGRVNEQFF
>.|TRBV5-8|TRBJ2-1|.
TGTGCCAGCAGCCCCAGGGGGACTAGGAAGTTCTTC
CASSPRGTRKFF
>.|TRBV11-2|TRBJ2-2|.
TGTGCCAGCAGCCCGACAGGATTAGGCACCGGGGAGCTGTTTTTT
CASSPTGLGTGELFF
>.|TRBV5-1|TRBJ2-2|.
TGCGCCAGCAGCGATGACCTGGGACTTGACACCGGGGAGCTGTTTTTT
CASSDDLGLDTGELFF
>few|TRBV25-1|TRBJ1-2|.
TGTGCCAGCAGTGAATCGGTGGCAGTTGTTGGCTACACCTTC
CASSESVAVVGYTF
>.|TRBV5-1|TRBJ2-2|.
TGCGCCAGCAGCTTAGGTTCCAAGAACGGGGAGCTGTTTTTT
CASSLGSKNGELFF
>.|TRBV18|TRBJ2-1|.
TGTGCCAGCTCACCTTCTGATGAGCAGTTCTTC
CASSPSDEQFF
>.|TRBV27|TRBJ1-1|TRBD1
TGTGCCAGCAGAGAAACAGGGGGAGTCATCTACACTGAAGCTTTCTTT
CASRETGGVIYTEAFF
>.|TRBV15|TRBJ2-1|.
TGTGCCACCAGCAGAGGAACTAGCACCCTCGGTAATGAGCAGTTCTTC
CATSRGTSTLGNEQFF
>.|TRBV20-1|TRBJ1-1|.
TGCAGTGCTAGAGTTCCGAACGAAGCTTTCTTT
CSARVPNEAFF
>.|TRBV4-1|TRBJ1-1|.
TGCGCCAGCAGCCCGAGAAAATGGGAAAACGAGATGAACACTGAAGCTTTCTTT
CASSPRKWENEMNTEAFF
>.|TRBV27|TRBJ2-7|.
TGTGCCAGCAGATCCGACGGATACTACGAGCAGTACTTC
CASRSDGYYEQYF
>once|TRBV7-3|TRBJ2-5|TRBD2
TGTGCCAGCAGCCTTAGCGGGATGGGCCAAGAGACCCAGTACTTC
CASSLSGMGQETQYF
>.|TRBV7-9|TRBJ2-3|.
TGTGCCAGCAGCTTAATTGGGACAGATACGCAGTATTTT
CASSLIGTDTQYF
>.|TRBV10-3|TRBJ1-2|.
TGTGCCATCAGTGAAGTGGTCAGAAATAACTATGGCTACACCTTC
CAISEVVRNNYGYTF
>.|TRBV10-3|TRBJ1-5|.
TGTGCCATCAGTGAGACCGGGGCCAGCAATCAGCCCCAGCATTTT
CAISETGASNQPQHF
>.|TRBV18|TRBJ1-3|.
TGTGCCAGCTCACCAGTCTCAGGGCTGGGCTCTGGAAACACCATATATTTT
CASSPVSGLGSGNTIYF
>.|TRBV11-3|TRBJ2-7|.
TGTGCCAGCAGCTTGGTTAGCGGATCATACGAGCAGTACTTC
CASSLVSGSYEQYF
>once|TRBV5-6|TRBJ1-2|.
TGTGCCAGCAGCTTGGATCGGCTCCTTAACTATGGCTACACCTTC
CASSLDRLLNYGYTF
>few|TRBV2|TRBJ2-5|TRBD1
TGTGCCAGCAGAAGGGACAGGGGAGAGACCCAGTACTTC
CASRRDRGETQYF
>.|TRBV5-6|TRBJ2-7|.
TGTGCCAGCAGCCCCGGGACCGGAGCCTACGAGCAGTACTTC
CASSPGTGAYEQYF
>few|TRBV4-1|TRBJ1-5|.
TGCGCCAGCAGCGGTTACAGCGGACAGCCCCAGCATTTT
CASSGYSGQPQHF
>.|TRBV27|TRBJ2-7|.
TGTGCCAGCAGTCATGGACCGAGGTACGAGCAGTACTTC
CASSHGPRYEQYF
>.|TRBV6-1|TRBJ2-5|TRBD1
TGTGCCAGCAGTGAATTGACAGGGGGGGAGACCCAGTACTTC
CASSELTGGETQYF
>.|TRBV7-6|TRBJ1-2|.
TGTGCCAGCAGCAAACGGGCAGGCCCTAACTATGGCTACACCTTC
CASSKRAGPNYGYTF
>once|TRBV7-6|TRBJ2-7|TRBD2
TGTGCCAGCAGCTCGGGGCCCCAGCGGGGGTCCTACGAGCAGTACTTC
CASSSGPQRGSYEQYF
>few|TRBV10-1|TRBJ1-2|.
TGCGCCAGCAGGGCGGCCGGGGTATCTAACTATGGCTACACCTTC
CASRAAGVSNYGYTF